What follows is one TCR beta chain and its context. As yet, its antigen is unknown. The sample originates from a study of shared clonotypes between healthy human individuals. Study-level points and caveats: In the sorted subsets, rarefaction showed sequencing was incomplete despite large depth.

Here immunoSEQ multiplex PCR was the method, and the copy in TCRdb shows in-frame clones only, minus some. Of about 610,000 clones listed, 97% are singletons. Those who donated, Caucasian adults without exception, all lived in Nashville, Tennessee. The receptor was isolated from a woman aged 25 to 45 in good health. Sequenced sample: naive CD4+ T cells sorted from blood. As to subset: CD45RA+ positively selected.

CDR3 region: CASSNRRGRGIVPYEQYF. As DNA, the CDR3 is TGCGCCAGCAGCAACCGGCGGGGACGTGGGATCGTCCCCTACGAGCAGTACTTC. This chain joins TRBV10-1 and TRBJ2-7; D perhaps matches TRBD2 (6 bases). This CDR3 comprises 18 residues. V shed 6 bases and J shed 2 bases, with 26 bases lying between them. Per germline, CDR1 WNHNN and CDR2 SYGVQD (reference sequence).